One and the same sample provided the 27 T cell receptor beta chains below, sequenced in a study of cytomegalovirus exposure and HLA in healthy donors. Primers: 60 Vbeta forward and 13 Jbeta reverse. Sequencing was performed with immunoSEQ multiplex PCR; in TCRdb, only in-frame clones are kept and a portion is missing. The repertoire holds about 120,000 clones, with roughly 80% as singletons. The specimen sequenced was PBMCs. The receptor set was obtained from a man aged 30-40 years in good health and CMV-seronegative.

The sample holds one count of this clone. The chain carries TRBV2 and TRBJ1-1, with TRBD1 identical over 7 bases. Germline CDR1 is SNHLY and CDR2 is FYNNEI. V shed 3 bases, J shed 4 bases, and the junction held 8 bases outside the gene matches. The CDR3 is made up of 15 amino acids. The DNA for the CDR3 is TGTGCCAGCAGTGACGGGATAGGGGGCATCACTGAAGCTTTCTTT. Its protein is CASSDGIGGITEAFF. The full variable domain, in which reference TRBV2 and TRBJ1-1 provide the parts outside the CDR3, is EPEVTQTPSHQVTQMGQEVILRCVPISNHLYFYWYRQILGQKVEFLVSFYNNEISEKSEIFDDQFSVERPDGSNFTLKIRSTKLEDSAMYFCASSDGIGGITEAFFGQGTRLTVV.

The CDR3, as DNA: TGTGCCAGCAGTGCCACTAGCGGGGGGGCGTACGAGCAGTACTTC. The encoded protein is CASSATSGGAYEQYF. The V and J genes are TRBV6-1 and TRBJ2-7; TRBD2 matches 13 bases. The CDR3 runs to 15 residues. The V gene end was trimmed by 4 bases and the J gene end by 4 bases; junction bases not matched to a gene: 4. Germline CDR1 reads MNHNS; CDR2 reads SASEGT.

The CDR3 here is CASSLTSGLSYEQYF. The CDR3 DNA sequence: TGTGCCAGCAGCTTAACTAGCGGTCTCTCCTACGAGCAGTACTTC. This chain joins TRBV7-9 and TRBJ2-5, with TRBD2 identical over 8 bases. The J call may be incorrect, as the DNA end agrees better with TRBJ2-7. The CDR3 has 15 residues. Germline CDR1 reads SEHNR; CDR2 reads FQNEAQ (reference sequence).

V gene TRBV9 combines with J gene TRBJ2-3, with 10 bases matching TRBD2. V was clipped by 0 bases and J by 4 bases; unmatched bases: 8. The CDR3 extends over 17 amino acids. CDR1 and CDR2 (germline): SGDLS, YYNGEE. The CDR3 nucleotides are TGTGCCAGCAGCGTAGGAAAGCGGGGGGGCCCCTCAGATACGCAGTATTTT. Translating it yields CASSVGKRGGPSDTQYF. Combining the CDR3 with reference TRBV9 and TRBJ2-3 gives the whole variable domain DSGVTQTPKHLITATGQRVTLRCSPRSGDLSVYWYQQSLDQGLQFLIQYYNGEERAKGNILERFSAQQFPDLHSELNLSSLELGDSALYFCASSVGKRGGPSDTQYFGPGTRLTVL.

The rearrangement joins TRBV5-1 to TRBJ1-6; 8 bases align to TRBD1. The CDR3 runs 18 residues. CDR1 and CDR2 from the germline V gene are SGHRS and YFSETQ. J gave up 0 bases and V 0 bases, and 5 bases lay outside the gene matches. CDR3 DNA sequence: TGCGCCAGCAGCTTGGCAGGGGGCCCTTACTCCTATAATTCACCCCTCCACTTT. Translating gives CASSLAGGPYSYNSPLHF.

The J gene is TRBJ2-5, the V gene TRBV5-1; 7 bases are a match to TRBD2. The CDR3 has 15 residues. V gave up 3 bases and J gave up 2 bases; unmatched junction bases: 7. Germline V gives CDR1 SGHRS, CDR2 YFSETQ. This chain's CDR3 is CASSSPTGGQETQYF. The CDR3 DNA reads as TGCGCCAGCAGCTCCCCAACGGGGGGACAAGAGACCCAGTACTTC.

CDR3 residues: CASSSAGVYGYTF. The CDR3 region has the DNA TGTGCCAGCAGCTCCGCAGGGGTCTATGGCTACACCTTC. The chain carries TRBV14 and TRBJ1-2; weak D call: TRBD1 (6 bases). The germline gives CDR1 SGHDN, CDR2 FVKESK. Between the trimmed V and J ends, which lost 5 bases and 4 bases, there was a span of 11 bases. This CDR3 comprises 13 residues.

This chain joins TRBV28 and TRBJ1-5; maybe TRBD1 (5 bases). V lost 5 bases and J 4 bases, leaving 15 bases between the germline ends. CDR1 and CDR2 (germline): MDHEN, SYDVKM. There are 15 residues in the CDR3. The CDR3 is CASSVPLGGNQPQHF. As DNA, the CDR3 is TGTGCCAGCAGTGTACCCTTGGGGGGAAATCAGCCCCAGCATTTT.

V usage is TRBV10-2 and J usage is TRBJ1-1; a possible D gene is TRBD1 (5 bases). The germline gives CDR1 WSHSY, CDR2 SAAADI. The CDR3 is 14 amino acids. V shed 4 bases and J shed 2 bases, with 11 bases lying between them. In DNA form, the CDR3 reads TGCGCCAGCAGTGGACAGCTACGTAACACTGAAGCTTTCTTT. Its protein product is CASSGQLRNTEAFF.

This rearrangement joins TRBV29-1 to TRBJ1-1; 9 bases are a match to TRBD1. V lost 6 bases, J lost 3 bases, and 5 bases stayed unmatched. Germline V CDR1 and CDR2: SQVTM, ANQGSEA. This CDR3 region has 13 residues. The CDR3 nucleotides read TGCAGCGTCCGCCGGACAGGGGACACTGAAGCTTTCTTT. Its protein product is CSVRRTGDTEAFF.

The chain employs TRBV27 and TRBJ1-1; 7 bases fit TRBD1. The CDR3 runs 16 residues. The V gene end was trimmed by 0 bases and the J gene end by 5 bases; junction bases not matched to a gene: 9. Germline-derived CDR1 and CDR2 are MNHEY and SMNVEV (reference sequence). Written as DNA, the CDR3 is TGTGCCAGCAGTTTATCGTATAACAGGGGAGATACTGAAGCTTTCTTT. Translation gives CASSLSYNRGDTEAFF.

This clone is a singleton in its sample. This chain joins TRBV28 and TRBJ2-7; possible D gene TRBD2, 5 bases. This CDR3 has 11 amino acids. V gave up 6 bases and J gave up 7 bases, with 10 bases separating them. CDR1 and CDR2 (germline): MDHEN, SYDVKM. In DNA, the CDR3 is TGTGCCAGCAGCCCCGCGGGTGAGCAGTACTTC. Residues: CASSPAGEQYF.

This chain links TRBV10-1 with TRBJ2-3; D not certain. This CDR3 is built from 15 residues. From germline, CDR1 is WNHNN and CDR2 SYGVQD (reference sequence). The V end lost 6 bases, the J end lost 6 bases, and 19 bases lay between the germline ends. The CDR3 reads CASSVGSQMTDTQYF. In DNA, the CDR3 is TGCGCCAGCAGCGTCGGGTCCCAAATGACGGATACGCAGTATTTT.

This clone came up a few times. The rearrangement joins TRBV19 to TRBJ1-5, with a possible D match to TRBD1 (6 bases). The CDR3 is made up of 16 amino acids. The V gene lost 4 bases and the J gene lost 2 bases, with 15 bases spanning the gap. CDR1 and CDR2 from the germline V gene are LNHDA and SQIVND (reference sequence). CDR3 bases: TGTGCCAGTAGTACCAGGGGACGAGGAGGCAATCAGCCCCAGCATTTT. Encoded protein: CASSTRGRGGNQPQHF.

The chain combines TRBV5-1 with TRBJ1-6; D unresolved. Germline values: CDR1 SGHRS, CDR2 YFSETQ. Trimming took off 3 bases at V and 10 bases at J, with 20 bases between the two ends. This CDR3 region has 16 residues. The CDR3 sequence: CASSSSSSRLTSPLHF. The CDR3 bases are TGCGCCAGCAGCTCTTCTAGCAGCAGATTGACGTCACCCCTCCACTTT.

The rearrangement links TRBV28 to TRBJ2-5, with a possible D match to TRBD2 (7 bases). The CDR3 contains 14 residues. The V gene lost 2 bases and the J gene lost 4 bases, with 11 bases spanning the gap. Germline loops: CDR1 MDHEN, CDR2 SYDVKM. Here the CDR3 reads CASSLAGAPETQYF. CDR3 DNA: TGTGCCAGCAGTTTAGCGGGGGCCCCAGAGACCCAGTACTTC.

This chain links TRBV18 with TRBJ2-2; D ambiguous. Germline-derived CDR1 and CDR2 are KGHSH and LQKENI. V shed 2 bases and J shed 0 bases, with 10 bases lying between them. CDR3 length: 16 amino acids. The CDR3 loop reads CASSPKATSNTGELFF. CDR3 DNA: TGTGCCAGCTCACCAAAGGCGACTTCGAACACCGGGGAGCTGTTTTTT.

The chain uses TRBV5-1 and TRBJ2-3; 8 bases are shared with TRBD1. This CDR3 has 15 residues. The V gene end was trimmed by 0 bases and the J gene end by 14 bases; junction bases not matched to a gene: 14. Germline V gives CDR1 SGHRS, CDR2 YFSETQ. The CDR3 DNA reads TGCGCCAGCAGCTTGGGGGGCGGGACAGGACCCCATCGGTATTTT. Its protein is CASSLGGGTGPHRYF.

The gene calls are TRBV7-6 and TRBJ1-4, with 8 bases fitting TRBD1. Germline trimming cut 5 bases from V and 7 bases from J; bases unmatched to any gene: 9. The CDR3 is 15 amino acids. Per germline, CDR1 SGHVS and CDR2 FNYEAQ. The CDR3 is CASSPTGVYGEKLFF. CDR3 coding DNA: TGTGCCAGCAGCCCGACAGGGGTATACGGTGAAAAACTGTTTTTT.

The chain couples TRBV10-3 to TRBJ2-1; D uncertain. The germline V and J ends were trimmed by 4 bases and 9 bases, with 7 bases remaining between them. The CDR3 length is 11 residues. Germline V gives CDR1 ENHRY, CDR2 SYGVKD. CDR3: CAISASSEQFF. In DNA form, the CDR3 reads TGTGCCATCAGTGCGAGTTCTGAGCAGTTCTTC.

This sequence joins TRBV28 and TRBJ2-2; 10 bases map to TRBD2. The V and J ends lost 6 bases and 7 bases, in that order; junction bases with no gene match: 8. The germline CDR1 and CDR2 sequences are MDHEN and SYDVKM. This CDR3 comprises 15 residues. In DNA form, the CDR3 reads TGTGCCAGCAGCCGGAGGACTAGCGGAATCGGGGAGCTGTTTTTT. Its translation is CASSRRTSGIGELFF.

The chain joins TRBV14 to TRBJ1-2; D is possibly TRBD1 (5 bases). The V end lost 1 base, the J end lost 4 bases, and 7 bases lay between the germline ends. The germline V gene has CDR1 SGHDN and CDR2 FVKESK. The CDR3 spans 13 residues. CDR3 region: CASSQGQFYGYTF. The CDR3 DNA reads TGTGCCAGCAGCCAAGGACAGTTCTATGGCTACACCTTC.

V and J are TRBV29-1 and TRBJ1-5; 11 nucleotides agree with TRBD1. This CDR3 is built from 12 residues. V gave up 6 bases and J gave up 6 bases; unmatched junction bases: 1. CDR1 and CDR2 from the germline V gene are SQVTM and ANQGSEA. CDR3 sequence: CSVGTGGQPQHF. Here the CDR3 DNA reads TGCAGCGTAGGGACAGGGGGTCAGCCCCAGCATTTT. Based on the CDR3 plus reference TRBV29-1 and TRBJ1-5, the full variable domain is SAVISQKPSRDICQRGTSLTIQCQVDSQVTMMFWYRQQPGQSLTLIATANQGSEATYESGFVIDKFPISRPNLTFSTLTVSNMSPEDSSIYLCSVGTGGQPQHFGDGTRLSIL.

The chain couples TRBV10-3 to TRBJ1-2; no firm D call. Germline CDR1 and CDR2: ENHRY and SYGVKD. CDR3 length: 11 amino acids. V gave up 6 bases and J gave up 8 bases, with 10 bases separating them. CDR3 DNA sequence: TGTGCCATCAGACGGGGAGGGGGCTACACCTTC. The encoded protein is CAIRRGGGYTF.

The V and J genes are TRBV7-2 and TRBJ2-7; 9 bases agree with TRBD1. The CDR3 has 15 amino acids. The J segment lost 4 bases and the V segment lost 1 base, leaving 5 bases of the junction unmatched. From germline, CDR1 is SGHTA and CDR2 FQGNSA. The CDR3 DNA is TGTGCCAGCAGCTTAGATGGGACAGGGCTGTACGAGCAGTACTTC. Translating gives CASSLDGTGLYEQYF.

The chain employs TRBV27 and TRBJ2-7, with D perhaps TRBD1 (5 bases). In germline, CDR1 is MNHEY, CDR2 SMNVEV (reference sequence). CDR3 length: 15 residues. Trimming shortened V by 4 bases and J by 0 bases, and 13 bases separated the two germline ends. The CDR3 sequence is CASSYDSHRSYEQYF. CDR3 sequence (DNA): TGTGCCAGCAGTTACGACAGCCACCGCTCCTACGAGCAGTACTTC.

V usage is TRBV27 and J usage is TRBJ2-5; 7 nucleotides line up with TRBD1. Looked up from germline, CDR1 is MNHEY and CDR2 is SMNVEV (reference sequence). The length of the CDR3 is 14 residues. V was pared by 6 bases and J by 0 bases, with 4 bases of the junction left unmatched. CDR3 coding DNA: TGTGCCAGCAGCCGTGGGACAGACCAAGAGACCCAGTACTTC. It encodes CASSRGTDQETQYF.